This entry features one TCR beta chain sequence. The germline CDR1 and CDR2 sequences are SGHTS and YDEGEE. This CDR3 is 16 amino acids long. V lost 6 bases to trimming and J lost 5 bases, with 21 bases between them. The data originate from a study of blood T cell repertoires in COVID-19. About the study: T cells, B-cell-depleted T cells, or PBMCs supplied cDNA or gDNA.

The data were produced by immunoSEQ multiplex PCR, yet TCRdb's version contains in-frame clones alone and is incomplete. The profile shows around 310,000 clones, about 90% of them singletons. Recovery among Cohort 3 donors was established by two negative PCRs, clearance, or symptom resolution. Sample: PBMCs or T cells enriched from blood (not recorded which). V usage is TRBV5-8 and J usage is TRBJ2-1, with D possibly TRBD2 on 6 matching bases. This receptor was taken from a man under 40 who had recovered from COVID-19. Here the CDR3 DNA reads TGTGCCAGCACCACCGCCGCGGGGTACCACCACAATGAGCAGTTCTTC. Amino acids: CASTTAAGYHHNEQFF.